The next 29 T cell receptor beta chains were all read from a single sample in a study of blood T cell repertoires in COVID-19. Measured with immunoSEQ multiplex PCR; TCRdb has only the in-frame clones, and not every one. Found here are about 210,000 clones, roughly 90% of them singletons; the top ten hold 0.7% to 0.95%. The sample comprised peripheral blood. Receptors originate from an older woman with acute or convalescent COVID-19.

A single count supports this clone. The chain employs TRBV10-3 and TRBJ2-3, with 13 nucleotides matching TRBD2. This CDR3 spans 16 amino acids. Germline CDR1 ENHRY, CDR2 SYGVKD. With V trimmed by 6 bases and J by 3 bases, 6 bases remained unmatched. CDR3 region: CAISQTSGGGTDTQYF. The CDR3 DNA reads TGTGCCATCAGCCAAACTAGCGGGGGGGGAACAGATACGCAGTATTTT.

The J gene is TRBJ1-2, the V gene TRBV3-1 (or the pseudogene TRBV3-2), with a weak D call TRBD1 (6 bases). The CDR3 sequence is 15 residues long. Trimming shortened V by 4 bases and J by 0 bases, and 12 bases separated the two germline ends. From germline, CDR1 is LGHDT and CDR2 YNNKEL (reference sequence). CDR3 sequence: CASSRQDAANYGYTF. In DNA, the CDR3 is TGTGCCAGCAGCCGACAGGATGCAGCTAACTATGGCTACACCTTC.

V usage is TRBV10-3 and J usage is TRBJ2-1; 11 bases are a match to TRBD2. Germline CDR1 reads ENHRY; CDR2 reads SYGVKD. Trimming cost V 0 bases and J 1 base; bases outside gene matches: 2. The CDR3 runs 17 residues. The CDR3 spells CAISESGLADSYNEQFF. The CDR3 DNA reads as TGTGCCATCAGTGAGTCGGGACTAGCGGATTCCTACAATGAGCAGTTCTTC.

The CDR3 reads CASSEGTGASSSNQPQHF. DNA of the CDR3: TGTGCCAGCAGTGAAGGGACAGGCGCTTCTTCTAGCAATCAGCCCCAGCATTTT. The rearrangement links TRBV6-1 to TRBJ1-5, with 7 nucleotides matching TRBD1. This CDR3 has 18 amino acids. Per the germline V gene, CDR1 is MNHNS and CDR2 is SASEGT. The V segment lost 1 base and the J segment 0 bases; nucleotides outside the gene matches: 9.

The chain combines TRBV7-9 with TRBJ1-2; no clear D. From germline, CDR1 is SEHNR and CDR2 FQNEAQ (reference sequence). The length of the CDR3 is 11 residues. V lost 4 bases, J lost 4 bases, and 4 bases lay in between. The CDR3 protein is CASSWSYGYTF. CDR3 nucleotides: TGTGCCAGCAGCTGGAGCTATGGCTACACCTTC.

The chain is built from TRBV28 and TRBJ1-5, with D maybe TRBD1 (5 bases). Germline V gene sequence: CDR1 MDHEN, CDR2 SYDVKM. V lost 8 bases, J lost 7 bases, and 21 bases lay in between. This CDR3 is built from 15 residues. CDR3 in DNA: TGTGCCAGCGGAATCGCGGGAGGGTGGGGCCAGCCCCAGCATTTT. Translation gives CASGIAGGWGQPQHF.

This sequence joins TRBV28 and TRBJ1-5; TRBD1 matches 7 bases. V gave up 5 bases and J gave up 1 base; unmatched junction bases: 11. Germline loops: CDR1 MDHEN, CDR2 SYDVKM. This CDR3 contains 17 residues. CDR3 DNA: TGTGCCAGCAGTGGGGGAAAGGGGGCCGGGAGCAATCAGCCCCAGCATTTT. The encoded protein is CASSGGKGAGSNQPQHF. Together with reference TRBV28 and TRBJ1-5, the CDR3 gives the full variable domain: DVKVTQSSRYLVKRTGEKVFLECVQDMDHENMFWYRQDPGLGLRLIYFSYDVKMKEKGDIPEGYSVSREKKERFSLILESASTNQTSMYLCASSGGKGAGSNQPQHFGDGTRLSIL.

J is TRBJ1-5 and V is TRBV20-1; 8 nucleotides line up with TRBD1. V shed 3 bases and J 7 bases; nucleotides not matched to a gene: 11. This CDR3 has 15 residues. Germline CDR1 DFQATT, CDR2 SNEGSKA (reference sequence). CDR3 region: CSASRGQDKRQPQHF. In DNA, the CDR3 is TGCAGTGCTAGTAGGGGACAGGACAAACGCCAGCCCCAGCATTTT.

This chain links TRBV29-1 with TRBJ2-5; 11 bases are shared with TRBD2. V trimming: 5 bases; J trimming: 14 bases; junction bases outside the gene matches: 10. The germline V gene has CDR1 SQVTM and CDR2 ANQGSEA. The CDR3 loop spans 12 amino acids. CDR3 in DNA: TGCAGCGTTAGGATGACTAGCGGGGCCACCTACTTC. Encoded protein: CSVRMTSGATYF.

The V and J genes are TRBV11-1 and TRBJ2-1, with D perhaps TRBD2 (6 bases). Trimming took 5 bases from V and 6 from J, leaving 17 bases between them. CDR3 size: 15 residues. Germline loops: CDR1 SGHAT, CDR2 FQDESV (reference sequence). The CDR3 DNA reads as TGTGCCAGCAGCCCCCGACTAGAAGGGGCCAATGAGCAGTTCTTC. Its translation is CASSPRLEGANEQFF.

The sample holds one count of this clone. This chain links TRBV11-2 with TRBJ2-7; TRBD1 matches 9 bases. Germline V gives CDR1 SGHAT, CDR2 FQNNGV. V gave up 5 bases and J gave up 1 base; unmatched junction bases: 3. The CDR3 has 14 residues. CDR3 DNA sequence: TGTGCCAGCAGCACCGGGACAGGGTCCTACGAGCAGTACTTC. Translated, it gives CASSTGTGSYEQYF.

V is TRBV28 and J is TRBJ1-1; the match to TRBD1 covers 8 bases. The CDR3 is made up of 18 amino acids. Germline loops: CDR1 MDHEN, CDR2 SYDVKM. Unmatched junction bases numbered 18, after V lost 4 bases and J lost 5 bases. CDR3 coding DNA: TGTGCCAGCAGTTCCTCACATGGACAGGGAAACAAACAGACTGAAGCTTTCTTT. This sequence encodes CASSSSHGQGNKQTEAFF.

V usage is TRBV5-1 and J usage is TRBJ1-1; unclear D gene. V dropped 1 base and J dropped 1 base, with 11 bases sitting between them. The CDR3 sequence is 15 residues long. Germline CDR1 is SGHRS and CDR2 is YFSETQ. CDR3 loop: CASSLNAGTNTEAFF. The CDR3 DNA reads TGCGCCAGCAGCTTGAACGCGGGAACGAACACTGAAGCTTTCTTT.

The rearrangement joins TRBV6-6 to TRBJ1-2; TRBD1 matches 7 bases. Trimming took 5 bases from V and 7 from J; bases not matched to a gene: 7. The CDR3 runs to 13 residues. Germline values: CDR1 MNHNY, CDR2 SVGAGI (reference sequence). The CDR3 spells CASSPEGARGYTF. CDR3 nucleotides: TGTGCCAGCAGTCCCGAGGGGGCCCGTGGCTACACCTTC.

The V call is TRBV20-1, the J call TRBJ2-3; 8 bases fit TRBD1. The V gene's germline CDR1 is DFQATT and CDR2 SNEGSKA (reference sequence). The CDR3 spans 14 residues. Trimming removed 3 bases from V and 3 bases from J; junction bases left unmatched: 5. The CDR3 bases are TGCAGTGCTAGTGACAGGGGATTAACAGATACGCAGTATTTT. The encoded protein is CSASDRGLTDTQYF.

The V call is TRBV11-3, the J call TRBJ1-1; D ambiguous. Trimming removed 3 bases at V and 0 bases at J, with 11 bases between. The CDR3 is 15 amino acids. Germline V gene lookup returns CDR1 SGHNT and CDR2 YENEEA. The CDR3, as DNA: TGTGCCAGCAGCTTGCGGGGTGTCATGAACACTGAAGCTTTCTTT. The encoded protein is CASSLRGVMNTEAFF.

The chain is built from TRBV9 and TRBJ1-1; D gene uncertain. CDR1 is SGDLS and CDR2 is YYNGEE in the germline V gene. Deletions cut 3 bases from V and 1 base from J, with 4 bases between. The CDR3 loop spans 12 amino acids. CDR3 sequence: CASSAWNTEAFF. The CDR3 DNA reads TGTGCCAGCAGCGCATGGAACACTGAAGCTTTCTTT.

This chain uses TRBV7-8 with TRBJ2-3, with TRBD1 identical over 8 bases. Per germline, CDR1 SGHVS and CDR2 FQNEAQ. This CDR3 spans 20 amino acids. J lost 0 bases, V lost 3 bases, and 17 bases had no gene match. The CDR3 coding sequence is TGTGCCAGCAGCTTGGCCGATGAGGTCTTCAGGGGGCCAAGCACAGATACGCAGTATTTT. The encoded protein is CASSLADEVFRGPSTDTQYF.

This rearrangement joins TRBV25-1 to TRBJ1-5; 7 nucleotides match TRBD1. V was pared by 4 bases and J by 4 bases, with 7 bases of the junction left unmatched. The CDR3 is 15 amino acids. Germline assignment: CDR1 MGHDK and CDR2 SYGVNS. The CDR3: CASSGQGRGNQPQHF. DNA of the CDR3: TGTGCCAGCAGTGGACAGGGTAGGGGGAATCAGCCCCAGCATTTT.

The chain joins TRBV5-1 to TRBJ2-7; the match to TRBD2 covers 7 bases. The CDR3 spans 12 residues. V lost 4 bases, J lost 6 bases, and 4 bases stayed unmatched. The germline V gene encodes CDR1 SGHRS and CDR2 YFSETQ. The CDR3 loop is CASSEPGGEQYF. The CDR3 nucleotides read TGCGCCAGCAGCGAGCCGGGAGGCGAGCAGTACTTC.

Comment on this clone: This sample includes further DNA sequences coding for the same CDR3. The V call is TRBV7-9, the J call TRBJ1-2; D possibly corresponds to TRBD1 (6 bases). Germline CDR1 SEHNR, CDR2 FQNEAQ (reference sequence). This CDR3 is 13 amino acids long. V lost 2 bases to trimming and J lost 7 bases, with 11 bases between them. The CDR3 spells CASSLLQGGGYTF. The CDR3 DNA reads TGTGCCAGCAGCTTATTACAGGGTGGTGGCTACACCTTC.

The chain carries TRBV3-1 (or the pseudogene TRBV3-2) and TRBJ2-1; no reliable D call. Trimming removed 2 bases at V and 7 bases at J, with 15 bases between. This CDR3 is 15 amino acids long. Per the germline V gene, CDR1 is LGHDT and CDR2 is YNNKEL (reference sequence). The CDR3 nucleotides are TGTGCCAGCAGCCAATCTGGAGACCCTCGGAATGAGCAGTTCTTC. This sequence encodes CASSQSGDPRNEQFF.

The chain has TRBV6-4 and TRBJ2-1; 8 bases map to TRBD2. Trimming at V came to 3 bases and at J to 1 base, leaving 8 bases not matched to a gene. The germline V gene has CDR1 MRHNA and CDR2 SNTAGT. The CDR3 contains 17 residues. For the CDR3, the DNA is TGTGCCAGCAGTGAGGCAAGCGGGAGTCGTTCCTACAATGAGCAGTTCTTC. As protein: CASSEASGSRSYNEQFF.

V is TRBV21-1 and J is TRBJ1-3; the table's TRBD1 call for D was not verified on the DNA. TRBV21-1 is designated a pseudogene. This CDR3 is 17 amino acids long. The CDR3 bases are TGTGCCAGCAGCAAAGTGTTTAGGACAGGGATGCGGAACACCATATATTTT. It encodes CASSKVFRTGMRNTIYF.

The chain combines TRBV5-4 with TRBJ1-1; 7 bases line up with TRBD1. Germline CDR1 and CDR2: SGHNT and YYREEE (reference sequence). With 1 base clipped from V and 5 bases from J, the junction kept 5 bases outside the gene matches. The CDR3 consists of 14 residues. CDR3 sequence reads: CASSLQGGDTEAFF. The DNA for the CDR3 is TGTGCCAGCAGCTTGCAGGGGGGCGATACTGAAGCTTTCTTT.

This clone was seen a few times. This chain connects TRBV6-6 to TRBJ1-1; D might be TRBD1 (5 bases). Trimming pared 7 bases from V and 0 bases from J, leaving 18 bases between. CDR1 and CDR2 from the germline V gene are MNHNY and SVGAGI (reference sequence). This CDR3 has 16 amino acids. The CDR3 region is CASKQRGEIMNTEAFF. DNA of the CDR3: TGTGCCAGCAAGCAGCGGGGGGAGATTATGAACACTGAAGCTTTCTTT.

Here the CDR3 reads CASSQAPGLGRQFF. CDR3 nucleotides: TGTGCCAGCAGCCAAGCCCCGGGACTAGGTCGGCAGTTCTTC. The chain carries TRBV3-1 (or the pseudogene TRBV3-2) and TRBJ2-1; 8 bases are a match to TRBD2. The CDR3 length is 14 residues. Germline V gene data show CDR1 as LGHDT and CDR2 as YNNKEL (reference sequence). V was pared by 1 base and J by 12 bases, with 8 bases of the junction left unmatched.

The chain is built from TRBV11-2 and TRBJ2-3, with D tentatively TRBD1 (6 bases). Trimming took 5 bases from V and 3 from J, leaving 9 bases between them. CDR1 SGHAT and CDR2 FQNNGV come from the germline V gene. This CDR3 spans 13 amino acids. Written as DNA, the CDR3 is TGTGCCAGCAGCCTCGACAGGACAGATACGCAGTATTTT. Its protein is CASSLDRTDTQYF. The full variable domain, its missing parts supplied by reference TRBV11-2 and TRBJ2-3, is EAGVAQSPRYKIIEKRQSVAFWCNPISGHATLYWYQQILGQGPKLLIQFQNNGVVDDSQLPKDRFSAERLKGVDSTLKIQPAKLEDSAVYLCASSLDRTDTQYFGPGTRLTVL.

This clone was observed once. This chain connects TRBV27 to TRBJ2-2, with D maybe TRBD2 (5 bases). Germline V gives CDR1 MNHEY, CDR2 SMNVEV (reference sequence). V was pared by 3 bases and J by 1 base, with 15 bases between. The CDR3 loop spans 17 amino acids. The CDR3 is CASSFPREGRNTGELFF. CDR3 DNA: TGTGCCAGCAGTTTTCCCCGGGAAGGCCGGAACACCGGGGAGCTGTTTTTT.